The 9 T cell receptor beta chains reported below all come from one sample, sequenced in a study of cytomegalovirus exposure and HLA in healthy donors. Researchers ran the PCR with 60 Vbeta and 13 Jbeta primers. Profiled with immunoSEQ multiplex PCR; TCRdb holds only in-frame clones, not every one. This repertoire includes 150,000 or so clones. Source material: PBMCs. The receptors derive from a woman in her sixties or seventies in good health and CMV-seronegative.

This chain uses TRBV18 with TRBJ2-7; D may be TRBD2 (5 bases). Per the germline V gene, CDR1 is KGHSH and CDR2 is LQKENI. Trimming removed 5 bases at V and 2 bases at J, with 19 bases between. This CDR3 contains 16 residues. This CDR3 is CASSSGSSYRAYEQYF. The CDR3 DNA reads TGTGCCAGCTCAAGCGGATCGTCTTACCGGGCCTACGAGCAGTACTTC.

The rearrangement uses TRBV10-1 and TRBJ2-7, with 7 nucleotides matching TRBD2. Germline CDR1 WNHNN, CDR2 SYGVQD (reference sequence). After removal of 6 bases from V and 6 bases from J, the junction contained 17 bases not matched to a gene. This CDR3 is built from 16 residues. The CDR3 loop is CASSKGLSWGWAEQYF. CDR3 DNA: TGCGCCAGCAGCAAGGGACTAAGTTGGGGCTGGGCCGAGCAGTACTTC.

The V and J genes are TRBV7-9 and TRBJ1-6, with D maybe TRBD1 (6 bases). The CDR3 is made up of 19 amino acids. Trimming took off 1 base at V and 3 bases at J, with 19 bases between the two ends. Germline V lookup: CDR1 SEHNR, CDR2 FQNEAQ (reference sequence). The CDR3 loop reads CASSLGAGQGSYYNSPLHF. CDR3 coding DNA: TGTGCCAGCAGCTTAGGAGCTGGGCAGGGGAGCTACTATAATTCACCCCTCCACTTT.

The rearrangement joins TRBV9 to TRBJ1-1; the match to TRBD1 covers 7 bases. Per the germline V gene, CDR1 is SGDLS and CDR2 is YYNGEE. This CDR3 has 14 residues. V dropped 6 bases and J dropped 4; count of bases not matched to a gene: 9. The CDR3 DNA reads TGTGCCAGCAACCCAGGGGGTTCCCGCACTGAAGCTTTCTTT. Protein: CASNPGGSRTEAFF.

V and J are TRBV2 and TRBJ1-2, with TRBD1 matching 10 bases. The CDR3 has 16 residues. The germline gives CDR1 SNHLY, CDR2 FYNNEI. The ends lost 6 bases at V and 6 bases at J; junction bases unmatched: 13. The CDR3: CASRGLSRQGADGYTF. The CDR3 nucleotides read TGTGCCAGCAGGGGGTTGAGTCGACAGGGGGCGGATGGCTACACCTTC.

The V call is TRBV5-4, the J call TRBJ1-2, with a weak D call TRBD1 (6 bases). V dropped 4 bases and J dropped 8 bases, with 15 bases sitting between them. The CDR3 is 13 amino acids. Germline CDR1 SGHNT, CDR2 YYREEE (reference sequence). The CDR3 loop reads CASSMGTPQGYTF. The CDR3 nucleotides read TGTGCCAGCAGCATGGGGACACCGCAGGGCTACACCTTC. Combining the CDR3 with reference TRBV5-4 and TRBJ1-2 gives the whole variable domain ETGVTQSPTHLIKTRGQQVTLRCSSQSGHNTVSWYQQALGQGPQFIFQYYREEENGRGNFPPRFSGLQFPNYSSELNVNALELDDSALYLCASSMGTPQGYTFGSGTRLTVV.

The rearrangement uses TRBV29-1 and TRBJ1-1; 7 bases are a match to TRBD1. With 6 bases clipped from V and 1 base from J, the junction kept 11 bases outside the gene matches. The CDR3 spans 15 residues. The germline V gene has CDR1 SQVTM and CDR2 ANQGSEA. The CDR3 region has the DNA TGCAGCGTACCGACAGGGAAGGGATGGAACACTGAAGCTTTCTTT. It translates to CSVPTGKGWNTEAFF.

The V gene is TRBV7-9, the J gene TRBJ2-3, with D possibly matching TRBD2 (5 bases). Trimming shortened V by 0 bases and J by 2 bases, and 9 bases separated the two germline ends. This CDR3 region has 15 residues. Germline V gives CDR1 SEHNR, CDR2 FQNEAQ (reference sequence). CDR3 in amino acids: CASSLALATTDTQYF. CDR3 coding DNA: TGTGCCAGCAGCTTAGCTTTAGCGACCACAGATACGCAGTATTTT.

J is TRBJ2-1 and V is TRBV6-5, with D possibly being TRBD2 (6 bases). The V gene's germline CDR1 is MNHEY and CDR2 SVGAGI. V lost 2 bases and J 5 bases, leaving 16 bases between the germline ends. This CDR3 spans 16 amino acids. The CDR3 coding sequence is TGTGCCAGCAGTTACATTACCGGGACTCCGCACAATGAGCAGTTCTTC. Its translation is CASSYITGTPHNEQFF.